The 26 T cell receptor beta chains listed next were all sequenced from one sample in a study of OX40 agonist ivuxolimab in advanced cancers. Assay: immunoSEQ multiplex PCR; the TCRdb copy retains only in-frame clones and omits some. The profile shows roughly 36,000 clones, around 70% of them singletons. Sequences were derived from CD4+ or CD8+ T cells sorted from blood, sampled in a trial of the OX40 agonist ivuxolimab. The source of these receptors is an adult with an advanced solid tumor such as melanoma, head and neck, liver or kidney cancer.

The chain uses TRBV6-1 and TRBJ1-5, with D possibly being TRBD1 (5 bases). The germline V and J ends were trimmed by 7 bases and 5 bases, with 18 bases remaining between them. CDR1 and CDR2 (germline): MNHNS, SASEGT. CDR3 size: 15 residues. The CDR3 loop reads CASKLGVAGDQPQHF. CDR3 sequence (DNA): TGTGCCAGCAAGTTGGGGGTCGCCGGGGATCAGCCCCAGCATTTT.

This chain uses TRBV30 with TRBJ1-2; 7 bases are shared with TRBD1. Germline V gives CDR1 GTSNPN, CDR2 SVGIG (reference sequence). V was pared by 0 bases and J by 4 bases, with 8 bases of the junction left unmatched. The CDR3 extends over 15 amino acids. CDR3 DNA: TGTGCCTGGAGTGTATCAGGGGGAATGAGCTATGGCTACACCTTC. It is translated as CAWSVSGGMSYGYTF.

This chain links TRBV7-6 with TRBJ1-6; 7 bases map to TRBD1. The CDR3 covers 14 residues. Germline CDR1 is SGHVS and CDR2 is FNYEAQ. V shed 4 bases and J 8 bases; nucleotides not matched to a gene: 5. CDR3 DNA: TGTGCCAGCAGCTCGACAGGGACCCATTCACCCCTCCACTTT. The encoded protein is CASSSTGTHSPLHF.

The chain combines TRBV2 with TRBJ2-1; weak D call: TRBD1 (6 bases). Germline V gives CDR1 SNHLY, CDR2 FYNNEI. The V gene lost 7 bases and the J gene lost 10 bases, with 11 bases spanning the gap. This CDR3 spans 11 amino acids. In DNA, the CDR3 is TGTGCCAGCAAGGGGGAAGCGGAGCAGTTCTTC. Its translation is CASKGEAEQFF.

This clone was detected a few times. The chain employs TRBV6-1 and TRBJ2-1, with TRBD1 matching over 11 bases. V shed 6 bases, J shed 7 bases, and the junction held 8 bases outside the gene matches. The CDR3 is 15 amino acids. Germline V gene sequence: CDR1 MNHNS, CDR2 SASEGT. This CDR3 is CASSGQGAGTNEQFF. In nucleotides, the CDR3 is TGTGCCAGCAGCGGACAGGGGGCTGGTACGAATGAGCAGTTCTTC.

The chain joins TRBV6-1 to TRBJ2-5; D assignment may be TRBD1 or TRBD2 (5 bases each). This CDR3 has 15 residues. The V end lost 2 bases, the J end lost 7 bases, and 17 bases lay between the germline ends. The germline CDR1 and CDR2 sequences are MNHNS and SASEGT. The CDR3 protein is CASSESGTALGTQYF. CDR3 nucleotide sequence: TGTGCCAGCAGTGAATCCGGGACCGCGTTGGGGACCCAGTACTTC.

In its sample, this clone was seen a few times. This chain joins TRBV7-2 and TRBJ2-3; D not resolved. Trimming removed 1 base at V and 3 bases at J, with 2 bases between. The germline CDR1 and CDR2 sequences are SGHTA and FQGNSA. The CDR3 has 12 residues. CDR3 amino acids: CASSLETDTQYF. The CDR3 region has the DNA TGTGCCAGCAGCTTAGAAACAGATACGCAGTATTTT.

The chain recombines TRBV19 with TRBJ2-6, with unresolved D. Germline CDR1 LNHDA, CDR2 SQIVND (reference sequence). V was trimmed by 6 bases and J by 1 base, leaving 10 bases between them. The CDR3 has 15 amino acids. CDR3 protein: CASRDQVSGANVLTF. In DNA, the CDR3 is TGTGCCAGTAGGGATCAGGTGTCTGGGGCCAACGTCCTGACTTTC.

The chain uses TRBV6-5 and TRBJ1-6, with D unclear. Trimming removed 6 bases from V and 9 bases from J, with 9 bases in between. The CDR3 extends over 12 amino acids. The germline CDR1 and CDR2 sequences are MNHEY and SVGAGI. CDR3 sequence: CASRDEASPLHF. Written as DNA, the CDR3 is TGTGCCAGCAGGGACGAAGCTTCACCCCTCCACTTT.

The CDR3 sequence is CASSELGAGVRSNQPQHF. DNA for the CDR3: TGTGCCAGCAGTGAACTAGGGGCGGGTGTTCGGAGCAATCAGCCCCAGCATTTT. The chain has TRBV6-1 and TRBJ1-5, with a tentative D call TRBD1 (5 bases). Germline CDR1 reads MNHNS; CDR2 reads SASEGT. V was clipped by 2 bases and J by 1 base, with 18 bases between them. The CDR3 is 18 amino acids.

This chain connects TRBV30 to TRBJ1-4; 7 bases are shared with TRBD1. CDR3 length: 15 amino acids. V gave up 0 bases and J gave up 5 bases; unmatched junction bases: 6. The V gene's germline CDR1 is GTSNPN and CDR2 SVGIG (reference sequence). CDR3 DNA sequence: TGTGCCTGGAGTGTCTTCGGGACAGAAAATGAAAAACTGTTTTTT. It yields the protein CAWSVFGTENEKLFF.

The rearrangement links TRBV27 to TRBJ1-1, with 9 nucleotides matching TRBD1. The CDR3 consists of 16 residues. J gave up 5 bases and V 0 bases, and 7 bases lay outside the gene matches. Germline assignment: CDR1 MNHEY and CDR2 SMNVEV (reference sequence). The CDR3 region is CASSLSEWDRATEAFF. DNA of the CDR3: TGTGCCAGCAGTTTATCAGAGTGGGACAGGGCAACTGAAGCTTTCTTT.

To note about this clone: Germline is not matched at one junction end, which may reflect a read error. The rearrangement links TRBV30 to TRBJ1-2; 10 bases agree with TRBD1. CDR1 is GTSNPN, CDR2 SVGIG, per germline (reference sequence). There are 13 residues in the CDR3. CDR3 nucleotide sequence: TGTGCCTGGAGTAGGGACAGGGGAAATGGTTACACCTTC. Protein sequence: CAWSRDRGNGYTF.

The rearrangement joins TRBV7-9 to TRBJ1-1, with TRBD1 identical over 8 bases. The CDR3 runs to 14 residues. Unmatched junction bases numbered 1, after V lost 1 base and J lost 3 bases. Germline V gene lookup returns CDR1 SEHNR and CDR2 FQNEAQ (reference sequence). DNA of the CDR3: TGTGCCAGCAGCTTAGGGGACAGGCACACTGAAGCTTTCTTT. This encodes CASSLGDRHTEAFF.

In this sample, this clone turned up a few times. The chain employs TRBV9 and TRBJ2-7; TRBD1 aligns across 11 bases. Germline CDR1 and CDR2: SGDLS and YYNGEE. CDR3 length equals 16 residues. Trimming took 1 base from V and 6 from J; bases not matched to a gene: 9. CDR3 sequence (DNA): TGTGCCAGCAGCGTAAGCCCCGGGACAGGGGGTTCCGAGCAGTACTTC. Translation gives CASSVSPGTGGSEQYF.

The V and J genes are TRBV19 and TRBJ2-2; 11 nucleotides match TRBD2. CDR1 and CDR2 from the germline V gene are LNHDA and SQIVND (reference sequence). The CDR3 spans 15 residues. Trimming at V came to 1 base and at J to 5 bases, leaving 0 bases not matched to a gene. The CDR3: CASSIGLAGTGELFF. The DNA for the CDR3 is TGTGCCAGTAGTATAGGACTAGCGGGGACCGGGGAGCTGTTTTTT.

The gene calls are TRBV7-2 and TRBJ2-1; 8 bases map to TRBD2. Germline assignment: CDR1 SGHTA and CDR2 FQGNSA. The V segment lost 3 bases and the J segment 8 bases; nucleotides outside the gene matches: 6. This CDR3 has 14 amino acids. CDR3 region: CASSFGGGKDEQFF. The CDR3 nucleotides read TGTGCCAGCAGCTTTGGCGGGGGGAAAGATGAGCAGTTCTTC.

The chain recombines TRBV27 with TRBJ1-5; TRBD1 is a possible D gene (5 bases). Deletions cut 2 bases from V and 3 bases from J, with 8 bases between. Germline V lookup: CDR1 MNHEY, CDR2 SMNVEV (reference sequence). CDR3 length equals 14 residues. CDR3 DNA: TGTGCCAGCAGTTTAGTCAGGGCCAATCAGCCCCAGCATTTT. This translates into CASSLVRANQPQHF.

V usage is TRBV6-1 and J usage is TRBJ1-2; D remains ambiguous. Trimming removed 11 bases at V and 3 bases at J, with 7 bases between. The germline CDR1 and CDR2 sequences are MNHNS and SASEGT. The CDR3 has 10 amino acids. As DNA, the CDR3 is TGTGCCGTATGGGACTATGGCTACACCTTC. This encodes CAVWDYGYTF.

The chain carries TRBV2 and TRBJ1-6; TRBD1 might be the D (6 bases). The CDR3 covers 14 residues. The germline gives CDR1 SNHLY, CDR2 FYNNEI. The V end lost 6 bases, the J end lost 10 bases, and 16 bases lay between the germline ends. Written as DNA, the CDR3 is TGTGCCAGCAGCGAGGGACCAAGGGGGTCACCCCTCCACTTT. It codes for CASSEGPRGSPLHF.

This clone was seen once. The chain recombines TRBV6-5 with TRBJ1-2; D unclear. V lost 3 bases and J lost 4, with 6 bases in between. The CDR3 is 12 residues long. Germline assignment: CDR1 MNHEY and CDR2 SVGAGI. CDR3 nucleotide sequence: TGTGCCAGCAGTTATGCAGGCTATGGCTACACCTTC. It specifies CASSYAGYGYTF.

Points on this clone: Other DNA sequences of this sample code for an identical CDR3. This chain connects TRBV6-5 to TRBJ1-1, with D unresolved. The germline CDR1 and CDR2 sequences are MNHEY and SVGAGI. This CDR3 is 13 amino acids long. Trimming took off 7 bases at V and 5 bases at J, with 14 bases between the two ends. CDR3 in DNA: TGTGCCAGCACCGGACCTGGGGTGACTGAAGCTTTCTTT. The encoded protein is CASTGPGVTEAFF.

The chain employs TRBV5-1 and TRBJ1-6, with 7 nucleotides matching TRBD1. The germline V gene has CDR1 SGHRS and CDR2 YFSETQ. V lost 5 bases and J lost 5; bases outside the gene matches: 7. CDR3 length: 15 amino acids. In DNA form, the CDR3 reads TGCGCCAGCAGACGCACAGGGGCGCATAATTCACCCCTCCACTTT. This translates into CASRRTGAHNSPLHF.

The rearrangement links TRBV6-5 to TRBJ1-5, with no clear D. The CDR3 has 13 residues. The V end lost 6 bases, the J end lost 7 bases, and 13 bases lay between the germline ends. Germline V lookup: CDR1 MNHEY, CDR2 SVGAGI. In DNA form, the CDR3 reads TGTGCCAGCAGCACCCTGGAAGGGCAGCCCCAGCATTTT. Translated: CASSTLEGQPQHF.

The chain has TRBV2 and TRBJ1-3; D remains ambiguous. The CDR3 consists of 16 residues. Germline CDR1 is SNHLY and CDR2 is FYNNEI. Deletions cut 3 bases from V and 0 bases from J, with 12 bases between. The CDR3: CASSEDSGFSGNTIYF. For the CDR3, the DNA is TGTGCCAGCAGTGAGGATTCCGGGTTCTCTGGAAACACCATATATTTT.

The DNA of the CDR3 is TGTGCCAGTAGTATGGGGACAGATTTGAACTATGGCTACACCTTC. Its translation: CASSMGTDLNYGYTF. The chain uses TRBV19 and TRBJ1-2; 7 nucleotides agree with TRBD1. Germline V gene sequence: CDR1 LNHDA, CDR2 SQIVND (reference sequence). There are 15 residues in the CDR3. Trimming at V came to 3 bases and at J to 2 bases, leaving 6 bases not matched to a gene.